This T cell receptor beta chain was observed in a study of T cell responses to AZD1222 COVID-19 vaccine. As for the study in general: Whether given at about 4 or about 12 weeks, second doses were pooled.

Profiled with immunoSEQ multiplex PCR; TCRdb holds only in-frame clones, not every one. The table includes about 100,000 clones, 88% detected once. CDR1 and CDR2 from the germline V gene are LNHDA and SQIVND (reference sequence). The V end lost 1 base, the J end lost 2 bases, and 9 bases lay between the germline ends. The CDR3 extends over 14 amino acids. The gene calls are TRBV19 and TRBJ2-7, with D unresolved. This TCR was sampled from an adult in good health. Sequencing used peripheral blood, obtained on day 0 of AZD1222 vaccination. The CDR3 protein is CASSIGRPAYEQYF. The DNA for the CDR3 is TGTGCCAGTAGTATAGGTCGACCAGCCTACGAGCAGTACTTC.